This T cell receptor (beta chain) was profiled in a study of molecular identifiers for immune sequencing clone quantification. TCRdb re-called the PCR reads with MiXCR, one entry per CDR3 protein. The sample shows about 640,000 distinct CDR3 sequences, nearly 20% of them seen only once. Naive CD8 T cells were FACS-sorted by CD8+CD4-CCR7+CD45RA+ markers. Trimming removed 1 base at V and 4 bases at J, with 19 bases between. From germline, CDR1 is MNHNY and CDR2 SVGAGI (reference sequence). CDR3 size: 17 residues. Sequenced sample: naive CD8+ T cells from blood, with Jurkat cell RNA spiked in. Subset specified: FACS-sorted CD8+CD4-CCR7+CD45RA+ naive T cells. The genes are TRBV6-6 and TRBJ2-5; D possibly uses TRBD1 or TRBD2 (6 bases each). The TCR comes from a human donor in good health. Some libraries in this study had Jurkat cell RNA spiked in. CDR3 in DNA: TGTGCCAGCAGTTACTTGTCCGGGGGCCGGTTCCCAGAGACCCAGTACTTC. It specifies CASSYLSGGRFPETQYF.